This TCR beta chain was recorded in a study of blood T cell repertoires in COVID-19 (dated by TCRdb to the early 2020s). As for the study more broadly: Samples from collaborators originated in the United States, Italy and Spain and spanned both the acute and convalescent phases of COVID-19. Samples came from the ongoing ImmuneRACE study (first 160 participants) plus 1,254 subjects from 6 global collaborators. A freely available public database, intended as a resource for researchers studying the immune response to SARS-CoV-2, is where the repertoires were released. Where available, HLA class I and class II types were taken from metadata supplied by the sample provider and were not determined by assay-based typing. Nearly every sample came with metadata listing a de-identified subject ID, COVID-19 status, age in years and sex. The prospective study material was composed of cDNA or gDNA derived from T cells, B-cell-depleted T cells, or PBMCs. The dataset comprised deeply sampled blood TCRbeta repertoires from subjects exposed to, actively infected with, or recovered from COVID-19. What the authors observed across the whole study: Clinical and demographic metadata were provided uncurated, with the amount varying by source and participant.

Measured from the cysteine to the phenylalanine, the CDR3 is 15 residues long. Here the CDR3 DNA is all that survives: 45 bases in frame from base 1. CDR1 is given as SGDLS and CDR2 as YYNGEE, both from the germline V gene. Relative to germline, V is 2 bases shorter and J is 5 bases shorter, with 14 bases between their ends. TCRbeta CDR3 regions were amplified from genomic DNA by means of the immunoSEQ Assay, a bias-controlled multiplex PCR. The authors' pipeline ran thus. Nucleated cell counts per sample were estimated from amplification of reference gene primers within the assay. Sequence reads were collapsed and filtered to measure the absolute abundance of every unique TCRbeta CDR3 rearrangement. For each sample, productive Simpson clonality was calculated as the square root of Simpson's diversity index across productive rearrangements. In its TCRdb copy, this immuneACCESS table keeps in-frame sequences only and misses some clones. Where compared with another copy, unresolved V genes explain less than half of these, and the others have no known cause. That table supplies the V and J calls and clone size; D and trimming were determined from the DNA. The sample data list 71,000 or so clones, and about 90% of these were observed just once. Approximately 8.3% of the sample comes from the top ten.

Collaborating institutions collected whole blood in K2EDTA tubes following their own protocols. For TCRbeta analysis, collaborator samples were shipped as frozen whole blood, as isolated PBMCs, or as DNA extracted from either sample type. Only a few counts were recorded for this clone. The target of this receptor is not known. No base quality values were provided; no much bigger clone lies one nucleotide off. This clonotype was sampled from a man aged 45-65 years with active COVID-19. The sequence links TRBV9 to TRBJ2-1; matching of 6 bases hints at TRBD2 as the D gene. The specimen sequenced was peripheral blood. The CDR3 corresponds to CASSVLVAENNEQFF. The DNA sequence reads TGTGCCAGCAGCGTGTTGGTAGCGGAAAACAATGAGCAGTTCTTC.